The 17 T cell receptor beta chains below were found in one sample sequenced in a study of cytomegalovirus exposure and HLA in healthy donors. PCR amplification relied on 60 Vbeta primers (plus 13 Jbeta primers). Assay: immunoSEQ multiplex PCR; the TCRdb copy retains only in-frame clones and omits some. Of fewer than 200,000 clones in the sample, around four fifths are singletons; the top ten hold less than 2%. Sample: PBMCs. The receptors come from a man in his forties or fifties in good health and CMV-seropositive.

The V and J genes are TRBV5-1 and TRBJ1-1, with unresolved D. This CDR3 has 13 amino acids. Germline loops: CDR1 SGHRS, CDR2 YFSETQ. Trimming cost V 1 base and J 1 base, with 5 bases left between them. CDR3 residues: CASSLYRNTEAFF. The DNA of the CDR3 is TGCGCCAGCAGCTTGTACAGGAACACTGAAGCTTTCTTT. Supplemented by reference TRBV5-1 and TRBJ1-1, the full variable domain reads KAGVTQTPRYLIKTRGQQVTLSCSPISGHRSVSWYQQTPGQGLQFLFEYFSETQRNKGNFPGRFSGRQFSNSRSEMNVSTLELGDSALYLCASSLYRNTEAFFGQGTRLTVV.

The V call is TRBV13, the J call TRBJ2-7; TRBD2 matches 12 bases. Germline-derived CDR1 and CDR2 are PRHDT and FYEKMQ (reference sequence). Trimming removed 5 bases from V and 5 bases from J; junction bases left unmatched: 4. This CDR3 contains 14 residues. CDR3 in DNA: TGTGCCAGCAGCCCTAGCGGGAGGGGAGACGAGCAGTACTTC. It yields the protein CASSPSGRGDEQYF.

The DNA for the CDR3 is TGCGCCAGCGGAATAGCGACTAGCACAGATACGCAGTATTTT. It codes for CASGIATSTDTQYF. The gene calls are TRBV5-1 and TRBJ2-3, with D possibly TRBD2 on 5 matching bases. From germline, CDR1 is SGHRS and CDR2 YFSETQ. This CDR3 spans 14 amino acids. Between the trimmed V and J ends, which lost 7 bases and 0 bases, there was a span of 12 bases.

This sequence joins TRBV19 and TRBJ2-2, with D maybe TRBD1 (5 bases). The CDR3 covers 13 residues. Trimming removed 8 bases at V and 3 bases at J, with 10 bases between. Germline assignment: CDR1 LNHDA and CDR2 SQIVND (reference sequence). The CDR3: CASRWGYTGELFF. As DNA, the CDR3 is TGTGCCAGTCGATGGGGCTACACCGGGGAGCTGTTTTTT.

This CDR3 is CASSALRTGGSGNTIYF. The CDR3 DNA reads TGTGCCAGCAGCGCACTTAGGACAGGGGGCTCTGGAAACACCATATATTTT. The chain employs TRBV7-6 and TRBJ1-3, with TRBD1 matching over 10 bases. The CDR3 is 17 residues long. The V gene end was trimmed by 5 bases and the J gene end by 0 bases; junction bases not matched to a gene: 7. Germline V lookup: CDR1 SGHVS, CDR2 FNYEAQ.

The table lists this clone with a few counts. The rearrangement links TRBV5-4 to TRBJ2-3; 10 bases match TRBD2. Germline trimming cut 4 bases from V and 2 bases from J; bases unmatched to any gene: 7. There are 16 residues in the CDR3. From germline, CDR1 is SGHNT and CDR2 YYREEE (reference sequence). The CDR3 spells CASSAPTSGYTDTQYF. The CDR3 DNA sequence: TGTGCCAGCAGCGCCCCGACTAGCGGGTACACAGATACGCAGTATTTT.

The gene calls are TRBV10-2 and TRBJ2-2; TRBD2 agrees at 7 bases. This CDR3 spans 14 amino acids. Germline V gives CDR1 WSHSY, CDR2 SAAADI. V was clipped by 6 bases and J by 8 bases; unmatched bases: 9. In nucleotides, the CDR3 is TGCGCCAGCAGCGGGGGGAACAGCTGGGGGGAGCTGTTTTTT. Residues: CASSGGNSWGELFF.

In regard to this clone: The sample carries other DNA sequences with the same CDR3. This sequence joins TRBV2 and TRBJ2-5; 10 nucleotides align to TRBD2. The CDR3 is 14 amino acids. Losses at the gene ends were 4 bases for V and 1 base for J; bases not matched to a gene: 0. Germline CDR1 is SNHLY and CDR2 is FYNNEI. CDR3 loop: CASSGTSGQETQYF. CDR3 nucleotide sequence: TGTGCCAGCAGTGGGACTAGCGGCCAAGAGACCCAGTACTTC.

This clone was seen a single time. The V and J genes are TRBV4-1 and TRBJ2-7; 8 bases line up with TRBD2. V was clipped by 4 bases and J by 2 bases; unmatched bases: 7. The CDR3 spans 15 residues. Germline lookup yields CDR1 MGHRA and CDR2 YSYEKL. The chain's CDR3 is CASSLQTSAAYEQYF. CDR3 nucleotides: TGCGCCAGCAGCCTTCAGACTAGCGCTGCCTACGAGCAGTACTTC.

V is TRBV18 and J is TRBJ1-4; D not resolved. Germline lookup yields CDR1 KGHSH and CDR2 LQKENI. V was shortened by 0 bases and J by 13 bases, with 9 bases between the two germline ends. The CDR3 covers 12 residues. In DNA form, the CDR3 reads TGTGCCAGCTCACCACCATTACAGCCACTGTTTTTT. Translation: CASSPPLQPLFF.

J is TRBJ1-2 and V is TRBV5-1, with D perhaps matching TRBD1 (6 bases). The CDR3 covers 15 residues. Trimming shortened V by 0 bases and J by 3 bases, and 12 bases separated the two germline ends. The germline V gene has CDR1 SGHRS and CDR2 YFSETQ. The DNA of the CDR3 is TGCGCCAGCAGCTTGGCAGCGGGGGGCGACTATGGCTACACCTTC. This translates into CASSLAAGGDYGYTF.

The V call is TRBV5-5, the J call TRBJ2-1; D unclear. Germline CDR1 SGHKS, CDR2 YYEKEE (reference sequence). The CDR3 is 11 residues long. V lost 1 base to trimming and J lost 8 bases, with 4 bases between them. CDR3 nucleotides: TGTGCCAGCAGCTTGTTAGATGAGCAGTTCTTC. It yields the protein CASSLLDEQFF. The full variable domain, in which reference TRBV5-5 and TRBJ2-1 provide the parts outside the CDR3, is DAGVTQSPTHLIKTRGQQVTLRCSPISGHKSVSWYQQVLGQGPQFIFQYYEKEERGRGNFPDRFSARQFPNYSSELNVNALLLGDSALYLCASSLLDEQFFGPGTRLTVL.

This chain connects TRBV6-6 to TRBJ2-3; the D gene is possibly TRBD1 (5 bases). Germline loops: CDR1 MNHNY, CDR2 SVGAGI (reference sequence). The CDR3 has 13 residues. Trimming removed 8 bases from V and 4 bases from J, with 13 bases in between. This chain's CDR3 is CASGLGAPDTQYF. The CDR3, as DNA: TGTGCCAGCGGTCTAGGGGCCCCAGATACGCAGTATTTT.

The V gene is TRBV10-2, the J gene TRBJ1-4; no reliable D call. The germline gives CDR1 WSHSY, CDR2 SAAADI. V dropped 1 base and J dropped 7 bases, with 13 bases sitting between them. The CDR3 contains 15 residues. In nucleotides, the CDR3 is TGCGCCAGCAGTGAGTGGAGGGTAAAGGGTGAAAAACTGTTTTTT. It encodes CASSEWRVKGEKLFF.

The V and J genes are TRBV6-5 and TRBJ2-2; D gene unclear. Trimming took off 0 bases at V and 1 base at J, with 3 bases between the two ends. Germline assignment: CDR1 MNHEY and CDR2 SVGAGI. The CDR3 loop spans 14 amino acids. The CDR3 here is CASSYSLNTGELFF. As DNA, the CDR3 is TGTGCCAGCAGTTACTCCCTGAACACCGGGGAGCTGTTTTTT.

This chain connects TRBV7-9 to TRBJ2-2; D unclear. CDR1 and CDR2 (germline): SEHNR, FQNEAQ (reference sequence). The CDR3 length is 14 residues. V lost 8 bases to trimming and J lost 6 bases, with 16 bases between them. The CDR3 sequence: CASLTPNVAGELFF. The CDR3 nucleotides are TGTGCCAGCCTCACCCCGAATGTAGCCGGGGAGCTGTTTTTT.

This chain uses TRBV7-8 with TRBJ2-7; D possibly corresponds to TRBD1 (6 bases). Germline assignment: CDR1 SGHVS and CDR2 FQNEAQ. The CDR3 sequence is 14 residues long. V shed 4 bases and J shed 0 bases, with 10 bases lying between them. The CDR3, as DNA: TGTGCCAGCAGCTCCGGGACATCCTCCTACGAGCAGTACTTC. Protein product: CASSSGTSSYEQYF.